These 8 T cell receptor beta chains share one sample of origin, sequenced in a study of cytomegalovirus exposure and HLA in healthy donors. In the PCR, 60 Vbeta and 13 Jbeta primers were used. TCRdb keeps only in-frame clones here, not all; method: immunoSEQ multiplex PCR. The sample lists about 130,000 clones, 65% to 80% occurring once. The sequencing input was PBMCs. Every receptor here comes from a human donor in good health.

The CDR3 reads CASSPRGEGRFF. The CDR3, as DNA: TGTGCCAGCAGCCCGCGGGGGGAGGGGAGGTTCTTC. The chain recombines TRBV2 with TRBJ2-1; 8 bases agree with TRBD2. J gave up 15 bases and V 6 bases, and 10 bases lay outside the gene matches. Germline V gene data show CDR1 as SNHLY and CDR2 as FYNNEI. The length of the CDR3 is 12 residues.

The chain carries TRBV5-6 and TRBJ2-7, with D possibly matching TRBD1 (6 bases). Trimming pared 4 bases from V and 3 bases from J, leaving 14 bases between. This CDR3 region has 14 residues. Germline CDR1 and CDR2: SGHDT and YYEEEE. CDR3 nucleotides: TGTGCCAGCAGCCGGAGTAACAGGGTCTACGAGCAGTACTTC. As protein: CASSRSNRVYEQYF.

A few counts support this clone. The chain is built from TRBV28 and TRBJ1-1, with D possibly matching TRBD1 (6 bases). Trimming left V 7 bases short and J 4 bases short, with 19 bases between. This CDR3 is built from 15 residues. CDR1 and CDR2 (germline): MDHEN, SYDVKM. The CDR3 loop is CASTSQGRVITEAFF. DNA of the CDR3: TGTGCCAGCACCTCACAGGGTAGGGTTATCACTGAAGCTTTCTTT.

This clone was counted only a few times. V and J are TRBV4-1 and TRBJ2-1, with 14 bases that match TRBD2. The CDR3 totals 15 residues. V lost 5 bases, J lost 8 bases, and 5 bases stayed unmatched. Germline CDR1 reads MGHRA; CDR2 reads YSYEKL. DNA of the CDR3: TGCGCCAGCAGCGAAAGACTAGCGGGAGGGGATGAGCAGTTCTTC. This sequence encodes CASSERLAGGDEQFF.

The V and J genes are TRBV27 and TRBJ2-5; 7 bases are shared with TRBD1. With 5 bases clipped from V and 5 bases from J, the junction kept 2 bases outside the gene matches. This CDR3 comprises 12 residues. In germline, CDR1 is MNHEY, CDR2 SMNVEV (reference sequence). The CDR3 region has the DNA TGTGCCAGCAGTCGCAGGGGGGAGACCCAGTACTTC. Residues: CASSRRGETQYF.

The V call is TRBV9, the J call TRBJ1-1; TRBD1 is a possible D gene (5 bases). Trimming stripped 0 bases from V and 0 bases from J, with 9 bases between. The length of the CDR3 is 15 residues. The germline CDR1 and CDR2 sequences are SGDLS and YYNGEE. CDR3 in DNA: TGTGCCAGCAGCGTAGGGGGCAGGATGAACACTGAAGCTTTCTTT. Its translation is CASSVGGRMNTEAFF.

The gene calls are TRBV2 and TRBJ1-5; maybe TRBD1 (5 bases). The V and J ends lost 6 bases and 2 bases respectively, with 17 bases between them. This CDR3 is built from 16 residues. In germline, CDR1 is SNHLY, CDR2 FYNNEI. The CDR3 bases are TGTGCCAGCAGGGAAAGGGGTCTACGGGGCAATCAGCCCCAGCATTTT. Amino acid sequence: CASRERGLRGNQPQHF.

The rearrangement joins TRBV2 to TRBJ2-1; 7 positions agree with TRBD1. V gave up 6 bases and J gave up 2 bases; unmatched junction bases: 4. The CDR3 contains 14 residues. Germline assignment: CDR1 SNHLY and CDR2 FYNNEI. The CDR3 region is CASRGTETYNEQFF. CDR3 DNA: TGTGCCAGCAGAGGGACAGAAACCTACAATGAGCAGTTCTTC.